This entry concerns a single T cell receptor (beta chain). Its cognate antigen has yet to be identified. Per-base quality was not reported, and no clone a single base away is much larger than it. This record belongs to a study of response to subunit inactivated influenza vaccine (dated by TCRdb to 2016 to 2019). A note on the overall study: The study used deep quantitative T cell receptor repertoire profiling to track responses to a trivalent subunit inactivated influenza vaccine. Study-wide findings and limitations: The authors proposed that each seasonal influenza vaccination may bring in only a limited number of new T cells.

The library came from RT-PCR. TCRdb shows the sequencer as Illumina HiSeq 2500. TCRdb cleaned the public reads at Q25 with fastp, built clones with MiXCR and kept in-frame beta chains. Identical CDR3 proteins give one entry, which carries the most common genes and DNA. The sample table lists about 570,000 distinct CDR3 sequences, roughly 10% of them with a count of one. The top ten clones comprise roughly 11% of the sample. Sequences DFQATT (CDR1) and SNEGSKA (CDR2) are obtained from the germline V gene (reference sequence). The CDR3 starts with the cysteine, ends with the phenylalanine, and has 14 residues. CDR3 DNA is the only sequence kept; it has 42 bases, read in frame from the first base. V trim: 4 bases; J trim: 1 base; unmatched bases: 7. In addition, the sample was reused for a study of T cells expressing NK-cell markers. As that second paper reports: 5'RACE template switching, by which a universal primer site and unique molecular identifiers were added, was used to make TCR beta cDNA libraries. TCR beta-chain repertoires were profiled in sorted CD3+CD56+NKG2C+, CD3+CD56+NKG2C- and CD3+CD56-NKG2C+ T-cell subsets from several donors. Seven of the eight sequenced donors were HCMV-seropositive and one was HCMV-seronegative. In several experiments an anti-gammadeltaTCR antibody was added to restrict sorting to alphabetaTCR-expressing T cells. In six donors, the dominant CD3+CD56+NKG2C+ clonotypes ranked among the top 10 CD8+ clonotypes, making up about 1.0-7.5% of CD8+ T cells. Those dominant clonotypes were again the most abundant among CD3+CD56-NKG2C+ cells in a few donors, at about 25-60.1%. Whether the expanded NKG2C-expressing T cell clones were specific for HCMV antigens remained unclear. Randomly selected healthy volunteers, three men and five women, were used as the eight sequenced donors. To determine HCMV serostatus, a commercial ELISA kit was used to detect HCMV-specific IgG in serum. Peripheral blood mononuclear cells were isolated from blood by Ficoll density gradient centrifugation. For 5 or 6 donors, unsorted PBMC were also used to sequence bulk peripheral blood T-cell repertoires. cDNA synthesis was primed from the TCR beta constant segment and was followed by two successive PCR amplification steps. Sequencing of the libraries produced 2 x 150 bp reads on Illumina HiSeq 2000/2500, MiSeq or NextSeq. MIGEC was used to demultiplex reads and group reads by UMI, and MiTCR was used to assemble and quantify clonotypes. To exclude erroneous sequences, any TCR cDNA sequence not supported by at least two reads was discarded. Downstream repertoire analysis used the tcR package, and clonotypes were matched across fractions by CDR3 nucleotide sequence plus V segment. Antigen specificity was annotated against VDJdb with VDJmatch, allowing one amino acid substitution in CDR3.

The receptor comes from a man aged 45-60 years who received an inactivated influenza vaccine. Donor details come from another sample of the same person, matched by shared clones. The sequencing here drew on PBMCs from blood, taken on the day of vaccination. This receptor chain uses TRBV20-1 and TRBJ2-7, with 7 bases matching TRBD1. The base sequence is TGCAGTGCTACCGACAGGGTGAAATCCTACGAGCAGTACTTC. It codes for CSATDRVKSYEQYF.